The T cell receptor (beta chain) under discussion was sequenced for a study of blood T cell repertoires in COVID-19. Only in-frame clones appear in the TCRdb table, and some are missing; sequencing was by immunoSEQ multiplex PCR. The sample yields fewer than 40,000 clones, roughly 73% seen once. This clonotype originated in a man between 60 and 70 years old with acute or convalescent COVID-19. Material for sequencing was peripheral blood.

The CDR3 loop is CASSHQVDRLTIVNTEAFF. Written as DNA, the CDR3 is TGCGCCAGCAGTCATCAAGTCGACAGACTGACGATCGTGAACACTGAAGCTTTCTTT. J is TRBJ1-1 and V is TRBV23-1; maybe TRBD1 (5 bases). TRBV23-1 is known as an ORF, though its function is uncertain. The ends were cut back, 3 bases at V and 0 bases at J, with 23 bases in the middle. This CDR3 spans 19 amino acids.